This T cell receptor (beta chain) derives from a study of vaccination and CD4 T cells after COVID-19. Points on this clonotype: Its matching antigen is unknown. Given a much more abundant clone one base away, this may be a read error.

At the Johns Hopkins FTIC core, DNA taken from cultured CD4+ T cells was sequenced by way of the Oncomine TCR Beta short-read assay. In this case, cultured CD4+ T cells provided the extracted genomic DNA. MiXCR, run by TCRdb on the PCR reads, gives a single entry per CDR3 protein. The table includes 3,500 to 4,500 distinct CDR3 sequences, 21% detected once. Study conclusions and caveats: It was observed that, in convalescent patients, a median about 90% of reactive clones arose only post-vaccination.

CDR1 and CDR2 (germline): DFQATT, SNEGSKA (reference sequence). The CDR3 has 14 residues. Trimming cost V 5 bases and J 7 bases, with 15 bases left between them. Treatment here: roughly 10-day PBMC culture with coronavirus spike peptide pools or control peptides (ViraFEST assay). Sequencing was performed on CD4+ T cells from blood, cultured in vitro, taken after SARS-CoV-2 vaccination. J is TRBJ1-6 and V is TRBV20-1; a weak D match, TRBD1 (5 bases). The source of this sequence is a human donor who had recovered from COVID-19. The DNA for the CDR3 is TGCAGTGCTCTTCCAGGGTCAGGGAATTCACCCCTCCACTTT. Translation gives CSALPGSGNSPLHF.